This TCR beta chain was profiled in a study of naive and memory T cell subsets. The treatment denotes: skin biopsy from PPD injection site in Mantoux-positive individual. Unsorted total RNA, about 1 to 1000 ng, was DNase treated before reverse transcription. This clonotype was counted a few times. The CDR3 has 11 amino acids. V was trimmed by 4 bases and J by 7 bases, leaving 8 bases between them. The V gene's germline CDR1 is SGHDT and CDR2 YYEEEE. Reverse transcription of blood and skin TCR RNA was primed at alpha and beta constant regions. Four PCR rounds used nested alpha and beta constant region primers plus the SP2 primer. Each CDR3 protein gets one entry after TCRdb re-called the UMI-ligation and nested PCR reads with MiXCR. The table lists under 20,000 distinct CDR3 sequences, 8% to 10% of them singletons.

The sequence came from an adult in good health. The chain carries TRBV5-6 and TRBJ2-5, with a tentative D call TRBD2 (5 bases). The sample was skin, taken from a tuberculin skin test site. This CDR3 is CASSGGGTQYF. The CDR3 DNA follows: TGTGCCAGCAGCGGAGGTGGGACCCAGTACTTC.